One sample yielded the 25 T cell receptor beta chains listed below, sequenced in a study of brain T cells in children with intractable seizures (dated by TCRdb to the early 2020s). The meaning of the sample's time point label: blood from clinic visit 5 months post-surgery; TSC patient then seizure free. Library preparation used the immunoSEQ multiplex PCR assay. TCRdb limited this immuneACCESS table to in-frame rearrangements with V and J called. A share of clones is missing; checked studies link under half to unresolved V genes, and the rest is unexplained. The sample table shows a few hundred thousand clones, and roughly 92% are seen once. The biggest ten clones account for roughly 5.7% of the sample. Sequenced material: peripheral blood, taken about 5 months after surgery. The receptor source for this set is a boy younger than two with tuberous sclerosis and intractable seizures.

The chain combines TRBV19 with TRBJ1-3; D is unclear. This CDR3 contains 15 residues. V lost 5 bases and J 1 base, leaving 12 bases between the germline ends. The germline V gene encodes CDR1 LNHDA and CDR2 SQIVND (reference sequence). The CDR3 bases are TGTGCCAGTAGTCCCTCGCGGGAATCTGGAAACACCATATATTTT. It specifies CASSPSRESGNTIYF.

This chain joins TRBV30 and TRBJ1-1; the D is unclear. The CDR3 consists of 15 residues. From germline, CDR1 is GTSNPN and CDR2 SVGIG (reference sequence). Trimming removed 2 bases at V and 0 bases at J, with 13 bases between. The CDR3 spells CAWSPPDNLNTEAFF. The CDR3, as DNA: TGTGCCTGGAGTCCCCCAGACAACTTGAACACTGAAGCTTTCTTT.

The CDR3 reads CASSMGGLAGSSYNEQFF. CDR3 coding DNA: TGTGCCAGTAGTATGGGGGGGCTAGCGGGAAGCTCCTACAATGAGCAGTTCTTC. The chain combines TRBV19 with TRBJ2-1, with 9 bases matching TRBD2. Germline values: CDR1 LNHDA, CDR2 SQIVND (reference sequence). This CDR3 spans 18 amino acids. Losses at the gene ends were 3 bases for V and 0 bases for J; bases not matched to a gene: 9.

CDR3 protein: CASSLRSGRVEYEQYF. In DNA form, the CDR3 reads TGTGCCAGCAGCCTACGTAGCGGGAGGGTTGAATACGAGCAGTACTTC. The rearrangement links TRBV11-3 to TRBJ2-7; 11 bases align to TRBD2. The CDR3 consists of 16 residues. V was pared by 5 bases and J by 4 bases, with 10 bases of the junction left unmatched. The V gene's germline CDR1 is SGHNT and CDR2 YENEEA.

The chain has TRBV5-4 and TRBJ1-1; TRBD1 agrees at 7 bases. Unmatched junction bases numbered 6, after V lost 4 bases and J lost 0 bases. Germline V gene data show CDR1 as SGHNT and CDR2 as YYREEE (reference sequence). The CDR3 is 15 amino acids. CDR3 residues: CASSPRDRMNTEAFF. The CDR3 region has the DNA TGTGCCAGCAGCCCTCGGGACAGAATGAACACTGAAGCTTTCTTT.

The chain combines TRBV19 with TRBJ1-2, with D perhaps matching TRBD1 (5 bases). The CDR3 is 12 amino acids. Germline V gene lookup returns CDR1 LNHDA and CDR2 SQIVND (reference sequence). The V and J ends lost 3 bases and 8 bases respectively, with 10 bases between them. CDR3 nucleotide sequence: TGTGCCAGTAGTATTGGGACTTGGGGCTACACCTTC. Translated: CASSIGTWGYTF.

This chain connects TRBV25-1 to TRBJ1-2; D ambiguous. CDR1 MGHDK and CDR2 SYGVNS come from the germline V gene. This CDR3 is 10 amino acids long. With 4 bases removed from V and 6 bases from J, the gap between germline ends came to 3 bases. DNA of the CDR3: TGTGCCAGCAGTGGAGATGGCTACACCTTC. This translates into CASSGDGYTF.

The chain is built from TRBV19 and TRBJ2-1, with 8 bases identical to TRBD2. Germline V gene data show CDR1 as LNHDA and CDR2 as SQIVND (reference sequence). V dropped 6 bases and J dropped 5; count of bases not matched to a gene: 6. The CDR3 runs to 14 residues. In DNA, the CDR3 is TGTGCCAGTAGGATCGGGGGGGCCAACAATGAGCAGTTCTTC. Encoded protein: CASRIGGANNEQFF.

This clone was found a few times. The V gene is TRBV12-3 or TRBV12-4, the J gene TRBJ1-1; TRBD1 might be the D (5 bases). The CDR3 sequence is 13 residues long. V lost 7 bases and J lost 0, with 9 bases in between. As DNA, the CDR3 is TGTGCCAGCAACGGGGGTATGAACACTGAAGCTTTCTTT. This encodes CASNGGMNTEAFF.

The chain recombines TRBV5-8 with TRBJ1-5; D call uncertain. V was trimmed by 2 bases and J by 3 bases, leaving 6 bases between them. CDR3 length equals 13 residues. In germline, CDR1 is SGHTS, CDR2 YDEGEE. CDR3 in DNA: TGTGCCAGCAGCTTTATTCTCAATCAGCCCCAGCATTTT. As protein: CASSFILNQPQHF.

The rearrangement joins TRBV29-1 to TRBJ2-7, with TRBD2 matching over 11 bases. Germline values: CDR1 SQVTM, CDR2 ANQGSEA. CDR3 length equals 19 residues. The J segment lost 0 bases and the V segment lost 4 bases, leaving 17 bases of the junction unmatched. The CDR3 region is CSVGAPLAGGSSSSYEQYF. The CDR3 nucleotides are TGCAGCGTTGGAGCCCCGCTAGCGGGGGGCTCTTCGAGCTCCTACGAGCAGTACTTC.

The rearrangement uses TRBV9 and TRBJ2-5; 8 bases map to TRBD1. The CDR3 covers 14 residues. Germline CDR1 and CDR2: SGDLS and YYNGEE. The ends lost 2 bases at V and 1 base at J; junction bases unmatched: 1. CDR3 sequence reads: CASSVTGGQETQYF. CDR3 in DNA: TGTGCCAGCAGCGTTACAGGGGGCCAAGAGACCCAGTACTTC.

The chain joins TRBV14 to TRBJ2-2; the D call may be TRBD1 or TRBD2 (5 bases each). Trimming shortened V by 0 bases and J by 0 bases, and 11 bases separated the two germline ends. Germline V lookup: CDR1 SGHDN, CDR2 FVKESK. This CDR3 region has 17 residues. As DNA, the CDR3 is TGTGCCAGCAGCCAAGATGAGGGGTGGGCGAACACCGGGGAGCTGTTTTTT. Translation gives CASSQDEGWANTGELFF.

This clone has a single count. The chain is built from TRBV7-2 and TRBJ1-2; tentative D call: TRBD1 (5 bases). There are 15 residues in the CDR3. Germline V gene sequence: CDR1 SGHTA, CDR2 FQGNSA. V shed 4 bases and J shed 0 bases, with 12 bases lying between them. CDR3 loop: CASSSRTSPNYGYTF. The CDR3 nucleotides read TGTGCCAGCAGCTCTCGGACAAGTCCTAACTATGGCTACACCTTC.

This sequence joins TRBV19 and TRBJ2-7; D may be TRBD2 (6 bases). CDR3 length: 14 residues. The germline CDR1 and CDR2 sequences are LNHDA and SQIVND (reference sequence). Trimming took off 3 bases at V and 3 bases at J, with 12 bases between the two ends. For the CDR3, the DNA is TGTGCCAGTAGTATTGGCGGGGACTTCTACGAGCAGTACTTC. It specifies CASSIGGDFYEQYF. Combining the CDR3 with reference TRBV19 and TRBJ2-7 gives the whole variable domain DGGITQSPKYLFRKEGQNVTLSCEQNLNHDAMYWYRQDPGQGLRLIYYSQIVNDFQKGDIAEGYSVSREKKESFPLTVTSAQKNPTAFYLCASSIGGDFYEQYFGPGTRLTVT.

This chain joins TRBV6-6 and TRBJ2-6, with D perhaps matching TRBD1 (5 bases). The ends were cut back, 5 bases at V and 0 bases at J, with 11 bases in the middle. This CDR3 has 16 amino acids. The germline CDR1 and CDR2 sequences are MNHNY and SVGAGI (reference sequence). The CDR3 spells CASSTIGVSGANVLTF. CDR3 DNA sequence: TGTGCCAGCAGTACAATAGGGGTCTCTGGGGCCAACGTCCTGACTTTC.

V is TRBV21-1 and J is TRBJ2-3; the table's D call of TRBD2 was not tested on the DNA. TRBV21-1 is recorded as a pseudogene. The CDR3 sequence is 13 residues long. The CDR3 spells CASRRGLTDTQYF. In DNA, the CDR3 is TGTGCCAGCCGGCGGGGGCTCACAGATACGCAGTATTTT.

The chain links TRBV5-5 to TRBJ2-1; D possibly corresponds to TRBD2 (6 bases). The CDR3 spans 12 residues. Trimming took 3 bases from V and 15 from J, leaving 16 bases between them. From germline, CDR1 is SGHKS and CDR2 YYEKEE (reference sequence). The CDR3 DNA is TGTGCCAGCAGCTCAACGACTAGTTATCCGTTCTTC. Translated: CASSSTTSYPFF.

This clone was seen once. The chain uses TRBV7-9 and TRBJ1-1, with D hard to call. This CDR3 is 11 amino acids long. The germline gives CDR1 SEHNR, CDR2 FQNEAQ (reference sequence). The V and J ends lost 1 base and 10 bases respectively, with 7 bases between them. The DNA for the CDR3 is TGTGCCAGCAGCTTAGTTAATGGAGCTTTCTTT. This sequence encodes CASSLVNGAFF.

The chain couples TRBV6-5 to TRBJ2-5, with 7 bases lining up with TRBD1. CDR3 length: 15 residues. CDR1 is MNHEY and CDR2 is SVGAGI in the germline V gene. J was trimmed by 4 bases and V by 5 bases; bases with no gene match: 10. The CDR3 DNA sequence: TGTGCCAGCAGTAGCGGCTCGACAGGGAGAGAGACCCAGTACTTC. Translating it yields CASSSGSTGRETQYF.

The chain joins TRBV19 to TRBJ1-1; 7 nucleotides agree with TRBD1. Per germline, CDR1 LNHDA and CDR2 SQIVND (reference sequence). V gave up 10 bases and J gave up 7 bases; unmatched junction bases: 12. The length of the CDR3 is 13 residues. The CDR3 loop is CATLGTDTLEAFF. DNA for the CDR3: TGTGCCACCCTAGGGACAGACACCCTTGAAGCTTTCTTT.

This chain links TRBV6-6 with TRBJ2-5; D perhaps matches TRBD1 (6 bases). V lost 7 bases and J 5 bases, leaving 11 bases between the germline ends. The CDR3 spans 12 residues. Germline lookup yields CDR1 MNHNY and CDR2 SVGAGI (reference sequence). The CDR3 region has the DNA TGTGCCAGCAATCAGGGGCTGGAGACCCAGTACTTC. It is translated as CASNQGLETQYF.

The V gene is TRBV9, the J gene TRBJ1-2, with 9 bases identical to TRBD1. The germline CDR1 and CDR2 sequences are SGDLS and YYNGEE. V gave up 0 bases and J gave up 2 bases; unmatched junction bases: 8. This CDR3 contains 17 residues. This CDR3 is CASSVDTGGQGNYGYTF. The CDR3 DNA sequence: TGTGCCAGCAGCGTAGATACGGGGGGACAGGGCAACTATGGCTACACCTTC.

The chain joins TRBV27 to TRBJ2-7; D gene unclear. Looked up from germline, CDR1 is MNHEY and CDR2 is SMNVEV (reference sequence). This CDR3 region has 13 residues. V was pared by 2 bases and J by 2 bases, with 7 bases between. CDR3 amino acids: CASSLEGPYEQYF. The CDR3 DNA reads as TGTGCCAGCAGTTTAGAAGGGCCCTACGAGCAGTACTTC.

The rearrangement joins TRBV27 to TRBJ2-7, with a weak D call TRBD1 (5 bases). The CDR3 is made up of 15 amino acids. Germline-derived CDR1 and CDR2 are MNHEY and SMNVEV (reference sequence). The V and J ends lost 3 bases and 0 bases respectively, with 12 bases between them. Written as DNA, the CDR3 is TGTGCCAGCAGTTTGGCAGGGCCGAGCTCCTACGAGCAGTACTTC. Its translation: CASSLAGPSSYEQYF.